One and the same sample provided the 19 T cell receptor beta chains below, sequenced in a study of T cells after yellow fever vaccination. MiXCR, applied by TCRdb to the 5' RACE reads, yields one record per CDR3 protein. Here the sample spans about 430,000 distinct CDR3 sequences, roughly a sixth being singletons. The sequences come from PBMCs, collected before the yellow fever booster vaccination. These receptors all come from a man aged 18 to 35 who received the YFV17D yellow fever vaccine.

The chain joins TRBV5-1 to TRBJ1-1; 8 nucleotides agree with TRBD1. The germline gives CDR1 SGHRS, CDR2 YFSETQ. The CDR3 loop spans 14 amino acids. The V gene end was trimmed by 3 bases and the J gene end by 5 bases; junction bases not matched to a gene: 6. The CDR3 loop reads CASSSNRQGTEAFF. CDR3 sequence (DNA): TGCGCCAGCAGCTCTAATCGACAGGGGACTGAAGCTTTCTTT.

The chain has TRBV24-1 and TRBJ2-5; no definite D call. Trimming left V 4 bases short and J 5 bases short, with 7 bases between. This CDR3 has 12 amino acids. From germline, CDR1 is KGHDR and CDR2 SFDVKD. This chain's CDR3 is CATSEGSETQYF. CDR3 bases: TGTGCCACCAGTGAGGGCAGTGAGACCCAGTACTTC.

A few counts support this clonotype. This sequence joins TRBV20-1 and TRBJ2-2; no definite D call. Trimming removed 0 bases at V and 2 bases at J, with 13 bases between. Looked up from germline, CDR1 is DFQATT and CDR2 is SNEGSKA (reference sequence). The CDR3 length is 16 residues. CDR3 region: CSARDKGRRNTGELFF. The CDR3 bases are TGCAGTGCTAGAGATAAGGGCAGGCGTAACACCGGGGAGCTGTTTTTT.

This chain uses TRBV12-3 or TRBV12-4 with TRBJ2-7, with 9 bases identical to TRBD2. The CDR3 extends over 14 amino acids. V gave up 5 bases and J gave up 6 bases; unmatched junction bases: 8. The CDR3 bases are TGTGCCAGCAGTAGTAGCGGGGGATCTACCGAGCAGTACTTC. This translates into CASSSSGGSTEQYF.

This clonotype was seen a few times. CDR3: CASSPSPGADTQYF. The CDR3 nucleotides read TGCGCCAGCAGCCCCTCCCCTGGGGCAGATACGCAGTATTTT. The chain links TRBV5-1 to TRBJ2-3; D gene unclear. Trimming left V 4 bases short and J 4 bases short, with 13 bases between. The CDR3 is made up of 14 amino acids. The germline CDR1 and CDR2 sequences are SGHRS and YFSETQ.

This chain connects TRBV5-1 to TRBJ1-5; 7 bases are a match to TRBD1. CDR1 is SGHRS, CDR2 YFSETQ, per germline. The length of the CDR3 is 14 residues. Germline trimming cut 3 bases from V and 9 bases from J; bases unmatched to any gene: 9. The CDR3 coding sequence is TGCGCCAGCAGCTCCGACAGGGCCCGTCTGCCCCAGCATTTT. This codes for CASSSDRARLPQHF.

This clonotype turned up a few times. This chain links TRBV7-9 with TRBJ2-5; D gene ambiguous. Deletions cut 1 base from V and 4 bases from J, with 10 bases between. The germline V gene has CDR1 SEHNR and CDR2 FQNEAQ (reference sequence). The CDR3 has 14 amino acids. The CDR3: CASSLVPDGETQYF. DNA of the CDR3: TGTGCCAGCAGCTTAGTACCGGACGGAGAGACCCAGTACTTC.

This clonotype was observed a handful of times. This chain links TRBV4-3 with TRBJ2-2; 12 positions match TRBD1. This CDR3 region has 18 residues. Germline V gene sequence: CDR1 LGHNA, CDR2 YSLEER. Germline trimming cut 3 bases from V and 6 bases from J; bases unmatched to any gene: 11. The CDR3 DNA reads as TGCGCCAGCAGCCAGGGGATCCCGGGACAGGGGGCGGCCGGGGAGCTGTTTTTT. It specifies CASSQGIPGQGAAGELFF.

The chain recombines TRBV6-5 with TRBJ1-2; the match to TRBD1 covers 8 bases. J gave up 4 bases and V 0 bases, and 10 bases lay outside the gene matches. Germline-derived CDR1 and CDR2 are MNHEY and SVGAGI. The CDR3 is 17 amino acids. The CDR3 region is CASSYSAGGRGSYGYTF. CDR3 in DNA: TGTGCCAGCAGTTACTCGGCAGGGGGCAGGGGAAGCTATGGCTACACCTTC.

This clonotype has more than one count but fewer than ten. The chain is built from TRBV6-4 and TRBJ2-7; TRBD2 might be the D (6 bases). Germline CDR1 MRHNA, CDR2 SNTAGT. V lost 3 bases and J lost 6, with 12 bases in between. The CDR3 has 13 residues. CDR3: CASSEGQGGEQYF. CDR3 sequence (DNA): TGTGCCAGCAGTGAGGGCCAGGGAGGCGAGCAGTACTTC.

This clonotype was observed a few times. The chain carries TRBV12-3 or TRBV12-4 and TRBJ2-5; 10 bases fit TRBD2. With 5 bases clipped from V and 4 bases from J, the junction kept 10 bases outside the gene matches. The CDR3 contains 16 residues. CDR3 residues: CASSPEGVAGGETQYF. CDR3 nucleotides: TGTGCCAGCAGTCCCGAAGGGGTAGCGGGGGGAGAGACCCAGTACTTC.

This sequence joins TRBV28 and TRBJ2-3; 9 nucleotides align to TRBD2. V trimming: 8 bases; J trimming: 2 bases; junction bases outside the gene matches: 14. CDR1 and CDR2 from the germline V gene are MDHEN and SYDVKM. There are 17 residues in the CDR3. CDR3 residues: CASRLAVAPGSTDTQYF. The CDR3 DNA is TGTGCCAGCCGACTAGCGGTGGCCCCCGGATCCACAGATACGCAGTATTTT.

The table lists this clonotype with a few counts. V is TRBV7-2 and J is TRBJ1-1; D gene ambiguous. The germline CDR1 and CDR2 sequences are SGHTA and FQGNSA. The CDR3 sequence is 13 residues long. Trimming took 1 base from V and 8 from J, leaving 11 bases between them. DNA of the CDR3: TGTGCCAGCAGCTTAGGGTTGGACGGAGAAGCTTTCTTT. Protein product: CASSLGLDGEAFF.

The chain joins TRBV5-1 to TRBJ2-2; 8 nucleotides line up with TRBD2. CDR1 and CDR2 from the germline V gene are SGHRS and YFSETQ. V trimming: 5 bases; J trimming: 0 bases; junction bases outside the gene matches: 3. The CDR3 length is 15 residues. Here the CDR3 DNA reads TGCGCCAGCAGACTAGCGGTAACGAACACCGGGGAGCTGTTTTTT. It codes for CASRLAVTNTGELFF.

This clonotype was recorded only once. The V and J genes are TRBV18 and TRBJ2-5; D is perhaps TRBD1 (6 bases). The V end lost 8 bases, the J end lost 7 bases, and 14 bases lay between the germline ends. The germline gives CDR1 KGHSH, CDR2 LQKENI. This CDR3 comprises 12 residues. The CDR3 region has the DNA TGTGCCAGCAGCCCTGAAGGGGGGACCCAGTACTTC. Its protein product is CASSPEGGTQYF.

This rearrangement joins TRBV20-1 to TRBJ1-5; D perhaps matches TRBD1 (6 bases). The CDR3 has 13 amino acids. Germline CDR1 is DFQATT and CDR2 is SNEGSKA (reference sequence). Between the trimmed V and J ends, which lost 3 bases and 4 bases, there was a span of 10 bases. CDR3 amino acids: CSARSQGNQPQHF. The CDR3 DNA sequence: TGCAGTGCTAGGTCCCAGGGGAATCAGCCCCAGCATTTT.

The gene calls are TRBV12-3 or TRBV12-4 and TRBJ2-2, with TRBD2 matching over 11 bases. V lost 5 bases, J lost 7 bases, and 9 bases stayed unmatched. This CDR3 has 16 amino acids. The CDR3 reads CASSPGLAGLGGELFF. CDR3 nucleotides: TGTGCCAGCAGTCCTGGACTAGCGGGCCTCGGCGGGGAGCTGTTTTTT.

A few counts support this clonotype. The junction departs from the called germline gene at one end, perhaps through a read error. The rearrangement joins TRBV28 to TRBJ1-1; D unclear. Germline loops: CDR1 MDHEN, CDR2 SYDVKM. This CDR3 comprises 14 residues. CDR3 region: CSSSFPTRNTEAFF. The CDR3, as DNA: TGTTCCAGCAGTTTCCCGACGCGGAACACTGAAGCTTTCTTT.

The chain carries TRBV5-1 and TRBJ2-5; D might be TRBD1 (5 bases). Per germline, CDR1 SGHRS and CDR2 YFSETQ. Trimming cost V 6 bases and J 1 base, with 7 bases left between them. This CDR3 has 12 amino acids. CDR3 sequence reads: CASTGFQETQYF. The CDR3 DNA is TGCGCCAGCACAGGGTTCCAAGAGACCCAGTACTTC.